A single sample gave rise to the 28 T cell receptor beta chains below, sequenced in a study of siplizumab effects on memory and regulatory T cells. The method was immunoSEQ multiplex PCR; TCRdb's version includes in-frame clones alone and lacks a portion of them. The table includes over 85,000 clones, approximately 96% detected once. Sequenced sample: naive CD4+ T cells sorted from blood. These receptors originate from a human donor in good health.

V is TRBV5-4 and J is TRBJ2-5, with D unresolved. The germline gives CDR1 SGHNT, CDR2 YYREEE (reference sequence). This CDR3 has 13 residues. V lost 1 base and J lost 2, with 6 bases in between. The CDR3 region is CASSLWDQETQYF. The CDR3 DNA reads TGTGCCAGCAGCTTGTGGGATCAAGAGACCCAGTACTTC.

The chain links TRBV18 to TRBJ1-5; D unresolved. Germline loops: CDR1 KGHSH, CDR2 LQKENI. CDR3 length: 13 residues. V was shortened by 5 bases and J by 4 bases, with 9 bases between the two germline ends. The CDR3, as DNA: TGTGCCAGCTCAGGGAAGGAAAATCAGCCCCAGCATTTT. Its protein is CASSGKENQPQHF.

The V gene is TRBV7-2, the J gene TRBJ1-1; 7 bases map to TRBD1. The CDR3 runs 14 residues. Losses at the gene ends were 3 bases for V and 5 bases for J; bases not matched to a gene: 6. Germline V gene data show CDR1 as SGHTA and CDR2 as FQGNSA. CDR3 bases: TGTGCCAGCAGCTTTGCAGGGGGGGAGACTGAAGCTTTCTTT. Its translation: CASSFAGGETEAFF.

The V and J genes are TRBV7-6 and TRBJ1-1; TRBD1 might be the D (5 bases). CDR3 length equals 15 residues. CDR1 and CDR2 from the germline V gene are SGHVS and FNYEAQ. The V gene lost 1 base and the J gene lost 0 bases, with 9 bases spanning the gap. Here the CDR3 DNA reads TGTGCCAGCAGCTTAGTCTCAGGGCTGAACACTGAAGCTTTCTTT. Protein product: CASSLVSGLNTEAFF.

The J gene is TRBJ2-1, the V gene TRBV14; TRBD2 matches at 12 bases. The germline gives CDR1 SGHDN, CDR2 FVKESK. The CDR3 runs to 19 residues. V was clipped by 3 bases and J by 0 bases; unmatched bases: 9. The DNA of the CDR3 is TGTGCCAGCAGCCACCCACTAGCGGGGGGCGCGAGCTCCTACAATGAGCAGTTCTTC. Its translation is CASSHPLAGGASSYNEQFF.

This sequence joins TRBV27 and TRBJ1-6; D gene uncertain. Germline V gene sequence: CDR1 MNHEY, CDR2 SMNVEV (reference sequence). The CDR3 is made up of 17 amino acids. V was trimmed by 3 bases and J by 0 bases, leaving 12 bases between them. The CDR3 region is CASSFPTESSYNSPLHF. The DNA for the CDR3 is TGTGCCAGCAGTTTCCCTACAGAGAGCTCCTATAATTCACCCCTCCACTTT.

CDR3 sequence (DNA): TGTGCCAGCAGGCGGGGAGGAGAGCCTGAAGCTTTCTTT. It is translated as CASRRGGEPEAFF. This sequence joins TRBV6-6 and TRBJ1-1; D remains ambiguous. The V end lost 6 bases, the J end lost 6 bases, and 14 bases lay between the germline ends. Per germline, CDR1 MNHNY and CDR2 SVGAGI (reference sequence). There are 13 residues in the CDR3.

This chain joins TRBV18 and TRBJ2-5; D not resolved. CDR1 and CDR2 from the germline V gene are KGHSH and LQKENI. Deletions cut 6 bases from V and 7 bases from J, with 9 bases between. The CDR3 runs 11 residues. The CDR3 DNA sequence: TGTGCCAGCTCCCCCTTGGGGACCCAGTACTTC. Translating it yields CASSPLGTQYF.

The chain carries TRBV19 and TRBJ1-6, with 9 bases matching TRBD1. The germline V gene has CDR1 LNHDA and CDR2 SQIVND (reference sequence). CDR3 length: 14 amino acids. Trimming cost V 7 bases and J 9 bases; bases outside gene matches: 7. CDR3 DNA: TGTGCCAGTACCACGGACAGGGGAGGTTCACCCCTCCACTTT. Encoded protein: CASTTDRGGSPLHF.

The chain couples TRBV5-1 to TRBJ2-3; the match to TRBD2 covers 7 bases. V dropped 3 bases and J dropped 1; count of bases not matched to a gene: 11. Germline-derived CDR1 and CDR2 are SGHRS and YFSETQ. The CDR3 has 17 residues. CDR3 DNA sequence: TGCGCCAGCAGCTGGGGAGGAGCGGGGATGGGCACAGATACGCAGTATTTT. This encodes CASSWGGAGMGTDTQYF.

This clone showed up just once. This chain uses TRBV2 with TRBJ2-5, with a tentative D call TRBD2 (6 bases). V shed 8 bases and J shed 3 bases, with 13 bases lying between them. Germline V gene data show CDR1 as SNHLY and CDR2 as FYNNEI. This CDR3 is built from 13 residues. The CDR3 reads CASRGGEEETQYF. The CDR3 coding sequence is TGTGCCAGCCGAGGAGGGGAAGAAGAGACCCAGTACTTC.

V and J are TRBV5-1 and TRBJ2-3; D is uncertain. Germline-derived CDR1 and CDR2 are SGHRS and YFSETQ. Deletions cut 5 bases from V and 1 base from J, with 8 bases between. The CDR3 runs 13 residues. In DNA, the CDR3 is TGCGCCAGCAGAGTCTCTCGCACAGATACGCAGTATTTT. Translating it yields CASRVSRTDTQYF.

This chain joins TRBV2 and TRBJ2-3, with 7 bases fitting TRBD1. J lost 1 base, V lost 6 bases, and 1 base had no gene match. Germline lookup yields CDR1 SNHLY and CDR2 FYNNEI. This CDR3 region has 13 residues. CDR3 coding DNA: TGTGCCAGCAGGCAGGGGGGCACAGATACGCAGTATTTT. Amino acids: CASRQGGTDTQYF.

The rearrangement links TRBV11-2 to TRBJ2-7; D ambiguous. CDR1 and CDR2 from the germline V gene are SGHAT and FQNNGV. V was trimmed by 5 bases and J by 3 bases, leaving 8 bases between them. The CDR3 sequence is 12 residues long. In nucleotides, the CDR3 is TGTGCCAGCAGCCCACTAAGCTACGAGCAGTACTTC. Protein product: CASSPLSYEQYF.

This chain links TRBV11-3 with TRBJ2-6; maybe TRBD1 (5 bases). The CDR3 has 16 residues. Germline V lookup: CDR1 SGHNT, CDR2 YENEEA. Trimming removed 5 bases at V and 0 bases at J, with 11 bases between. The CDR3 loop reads CASSPSGNSGANVLTF. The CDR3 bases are TGTGCCAGCAGCCCCTCAGGGAACTCTGGGGCCAACGTCCTGACTTTC.

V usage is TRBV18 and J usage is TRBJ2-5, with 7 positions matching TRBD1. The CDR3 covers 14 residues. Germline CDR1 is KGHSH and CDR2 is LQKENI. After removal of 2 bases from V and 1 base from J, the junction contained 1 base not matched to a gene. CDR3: CASSPRDSQETQYF. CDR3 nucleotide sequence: TGTGCCAGCTCACCAAGGGACAGCCAAGAGACCCAGTACTTC.

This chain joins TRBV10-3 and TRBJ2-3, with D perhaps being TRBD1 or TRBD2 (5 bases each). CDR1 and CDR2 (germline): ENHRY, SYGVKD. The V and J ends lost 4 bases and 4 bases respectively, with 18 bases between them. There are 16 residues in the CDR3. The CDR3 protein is CAISVDRLLFPDTQYF. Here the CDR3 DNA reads TGTGCCATCAGTGTAGACAGACTACTTTTCCCAGATACGCAGTATTTT.

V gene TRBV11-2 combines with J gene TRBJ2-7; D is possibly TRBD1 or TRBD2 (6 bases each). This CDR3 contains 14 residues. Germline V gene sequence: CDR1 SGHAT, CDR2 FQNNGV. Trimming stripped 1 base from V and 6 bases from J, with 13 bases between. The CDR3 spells CASSLVPGATEQYF. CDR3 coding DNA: TGTGCCAGCAGCTTAGTTCCGGGGGCCACCGAGCAGTACTTC. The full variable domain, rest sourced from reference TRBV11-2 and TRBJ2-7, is EAGVAQSPRYKIIEKRQSVAFWCNPISGHATLYWYQQILGQGPKLLIQFQNNGVVDDSQLPKDRFSAERLKGVDSTLKIQPAKLEDSAVYLCASSLVPGATEQYFGPGTRLTVT.

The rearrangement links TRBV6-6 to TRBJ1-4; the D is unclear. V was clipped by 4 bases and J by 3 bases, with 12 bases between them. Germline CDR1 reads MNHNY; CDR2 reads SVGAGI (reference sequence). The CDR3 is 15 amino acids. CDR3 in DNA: TGTGCCAGCAGTTCCTCAGGCGTCCCTAATGAAAAACTGTTTTTT. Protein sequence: CASSSSGVPNEKLFF.

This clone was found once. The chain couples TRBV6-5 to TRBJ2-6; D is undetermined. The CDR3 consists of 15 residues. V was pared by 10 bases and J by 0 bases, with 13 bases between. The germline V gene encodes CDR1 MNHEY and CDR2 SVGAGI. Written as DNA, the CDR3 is TGTGCCACTACGGACCGGACCTCTGGGGCCAACGTCCTGACTTTC. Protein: CATTDRTSGANVLTF.

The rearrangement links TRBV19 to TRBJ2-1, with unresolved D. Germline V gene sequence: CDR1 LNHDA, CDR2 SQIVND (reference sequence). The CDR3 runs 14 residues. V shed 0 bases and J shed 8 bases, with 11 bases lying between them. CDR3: CASSIEGGFYEQFF. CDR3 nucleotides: TGTGCCAGTAGTATAGAAGGCGGATTCTATGAGCAGTTCTTC.

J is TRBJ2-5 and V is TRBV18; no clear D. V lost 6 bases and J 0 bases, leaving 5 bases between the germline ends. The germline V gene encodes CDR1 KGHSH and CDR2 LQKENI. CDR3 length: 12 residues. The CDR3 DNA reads TGTGCCAGCTCCTCGTACCAAGAGACCCAGTACTTC. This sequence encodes CASSSYQETQYF.

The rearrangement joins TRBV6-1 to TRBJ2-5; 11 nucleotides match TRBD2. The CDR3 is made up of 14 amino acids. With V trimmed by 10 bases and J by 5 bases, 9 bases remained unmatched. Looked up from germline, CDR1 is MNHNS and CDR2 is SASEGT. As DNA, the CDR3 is TGTGCCACCAATAGCGGGGGGGCGGTTGAGACCCAGTACTTC. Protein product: CATNSGGAVETQYF.

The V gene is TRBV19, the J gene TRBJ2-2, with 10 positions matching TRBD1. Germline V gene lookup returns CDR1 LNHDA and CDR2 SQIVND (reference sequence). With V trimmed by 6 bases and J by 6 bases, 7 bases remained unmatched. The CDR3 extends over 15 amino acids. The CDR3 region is CASRYPGTGAGELFF. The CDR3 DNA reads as TGTGCCAGTAGATACCCGGGGACAGGGGCCGGGGAGCTGTTTTTT. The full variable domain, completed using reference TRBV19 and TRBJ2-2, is DGGITQSPKYLFRKEGQNVTLSCEQNLNHDAMYWYRQDPGQGLRLIYYSQIVNDFQKGDIAEGYSVSREKKESFPLTVTSAQKNPTAFYLCASRYPGTGAGELFFGEGSRLTVL.

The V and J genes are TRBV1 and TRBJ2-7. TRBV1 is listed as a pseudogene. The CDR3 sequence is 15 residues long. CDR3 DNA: TGCACCAGCAGCCAAGAATCCGGACGTATCAACGAGCAGTACTTC. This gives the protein CTSSQESGRINEQYF.

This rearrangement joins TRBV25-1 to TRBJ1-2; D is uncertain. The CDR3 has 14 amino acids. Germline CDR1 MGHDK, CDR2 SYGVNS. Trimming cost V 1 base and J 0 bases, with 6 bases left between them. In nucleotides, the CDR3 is TGTGCCAGCAGTGAATGGAGGACTAACTATGGCTACACCTTC. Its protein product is CASSEWRTNYGYTF.

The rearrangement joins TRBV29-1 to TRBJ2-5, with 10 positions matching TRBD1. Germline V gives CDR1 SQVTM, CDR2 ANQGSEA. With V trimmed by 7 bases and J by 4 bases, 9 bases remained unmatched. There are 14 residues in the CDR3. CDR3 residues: CSAGTGERRETQYF. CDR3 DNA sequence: TGCAGCGCAGGGACAGGGGAAAGAAGAGAGACCCAGTACTTC.

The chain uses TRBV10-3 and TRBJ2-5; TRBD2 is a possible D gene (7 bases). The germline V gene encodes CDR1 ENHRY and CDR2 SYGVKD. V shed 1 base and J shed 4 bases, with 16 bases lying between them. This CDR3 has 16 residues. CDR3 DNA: TGTGCCATCAGTGAGTTCCAGGACGGGGGGCGAGAGACCCAGTACTTC. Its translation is CAISEFQDGGRETQYF.